This T cell receptor (beta chain) was found in a study of blood T cell repertoires in COVID-19. The ends lost 7 bases at V and 7 bases at J; junction bases unmatched: 9. Looked up from germline, CDR1 is KGHDR and CDR2 is SFDVKD. The CDR3 has 15 residues. Per the authors' pipeline: The assay estimated nucleated cells by amplifying reference gene primers. Assay used: immunoSEQ multiplex PCR; TCRdb lists only in-frame clones, some missing. The V and J calls and clone size were taken over from that table, and D and trimming were inferred from the DNA. This repertoire shows 150,000 to 200,000 clones, over 75% found once; its top ten account for around 0.77%.

The rearrangement links TRBV24-1 to TRBJ1-1; 12 bases are shared with TRBD1. This TCR derives from a woman younger than 30 who had recovered from COVID-19. The sample taken for sequencing was PBMCs or T cells enriched from blood (not recorded which). The CDR3 here is CATRGTGGLTGEAFF. As DNA, the CDR3 is TGTGCCACCAGAGGGACAGGGGGCCTTACCGGTGAAGCTTTCTTT.